This passage covers 21 T cell receptor beta chains from one sample sequenced in a study of human T cells and chemical hapten exposure. Time point defined: patch test 1, 2 weeks after DPC sensitization. Treatment: therapeutic diphenylcyclopropenone sensitization with weekly scalp DPC. TCRdb ran MiXCR on the RACE reads and lists one entry per CDR3 protein. The table lists 150,000 or so distinct CDR3 sequences, approximately 14% of them singletons. The input for sequencing was whole blood, taken in connection with sensitization to the hapten diphenylcyclopropenone (DPC). Receptors originate from a woman in her 30s with alopecia areata. Some clones in this sample may be carry-over from other donors' samples.

This clonotype occurred many times. This chain links TRBV7-3 with TRBJ2-2; D is uncertain. CDR1 is SGHTA and CDR2 is FQGTGA in the germline V gene. This CDR3 is built from 15 residues. V lost 5 bases, J lost 0 bases, and 10 bases lay in between. The CDR3 DNA sequence: TGTGCCAGCAGCAGTGGGCACTCGAACACCGGGGAGCTGTTTTTT. This encodes CASSSGHSNTGELFF.

The genes are TRBV5-1 and TRBJ2-2; tentatively, D is TRBD1 or TRBD2 (6 bases each). The CDR3 length is 16 residues. The germline gives CDR1 SGHRS, CDR2 YFSETQ. V was cut by 3 bases and J by 4 bases, with 16 bases left in between. CDR3 DNA sequence: TGCGCCAGCAGCTCCTACTTAGGGGGGCTCACCGGGGAGCTGTTTTTT. It codes for CASSSYLGGLTGELFF.

Only one count was recorded for this clonotype. The chain links TRBV3-1 to TRBJ1-6; perhaps TRBD1 as D (6 bases). The germline V gene has CDR1 LGHDT and CDR2 YNNKEL (reference sequence). Trimming removed 1 base at V and 7 bases at J, with 11 bases between. The CDR3 is 15 residues long. This chain's CDR3 is CASSQGRGQNSPLHF. In DNA form, the CDR3 reads TGTGCCAGCAGCCAAGGTCGGGGGCAAAATTCACCCCTCCACTTT.

This chain links TRBV24-1 with TRBJ2-3; 8 nucleotides align to TRBD2. Germline CDR1 and CDR2: KGHDR and SFDVKD. J was trimmed by 2 bases and V by 4 bases; bases with no gene match: 7. CDR3 size: 16 residues. The CDR3 DNA reads as TGTGCCACCAGTGAATTCAGCGGGGGATACACAGATACGCAGTATTTT. It yields the protein CATSEFSGGYTDTQYF.

This clonotype was seen at least ten times. The V gene is TRBV7-9, the J gene TRBJ1-5, with D unresolved. V lost 3 bases and J 3 bases, leaving 9 bases between the germline ends. The CDR3 sequence is 14 residues long. Germline CDR1 reads SEHNR; CDR2 reads FQNEAQ (reference sequence). DNA of the CDR3: TGTGCCAGCAGCTTTAATTCCCCCAATCAGCCCCAGCATTTT. Translating gives CASSFNSPNQPQHF.

This clonotype was picked up a small number of times. The chain carries TRBV27 and TRBJ2-3, with D uncertain. Trimming stripped 0 bases from V and 1 base from J, with 5 bases between. The CDR3 runs 14 residues. Germline CDR1 MNHEY, CDR2 SMNVEV (reference sequence). The CDR3 nucleotides read TGTGCCAGCAGTTTATCTCCCCGCACAGATACGCAGTATTTT. The encoded protein is CASSLSPRTDTQYF.

This clonotype was found a few times. This rearrangement joins TRBV7-6 to TRBJ2-3; 9 nucleotides match TRBD1. CDR1 is SGHVS and CDR2 is FNYEAQ in the germline V gene. CDR3 length: 17 amino acids. The V gene end was trimmed by 6 bases and the J gene end by 3 bases; junction bases not matched to a gene: 13. The CDR3 bases are TGTGCCAGCAGACCAAAATTCGGACAGGGGCTGACAGATACGCAGTATTTT. Its protein is CASRPKFGQGLTDTQYF.

This clonotype showed up just once. The rearrangement links TRBV9 to TRBJ1-4; TRBD1 is a possible D gene (5 bases). The V end lost 4 bases, the J end lost 3 bases, and 13 bases lay between the germline ends. CDR3 length: 15 amino acids. Germline V gene lookup returns CDR1 SGDLS and CDR2 YYNGEE. The CDR3 DNA sequence: TGTGCCAGCAGCCCCAGACAGTCGCCTAATGAAAAACTGTTTTTT. Residues: CASSPRQSPNEKLFF. Full variable domain (outside the CDR3, taken from reference TRBV9 and TRBJ1-4): DSGVTQTPKHLITATGQRVTLRCSPRSGDLSVYWYQQSLDQGLQFLIQYYNGEERAKGNILERFSAQQFPDLHSELNLSSLELGDSALYFCASSPRQSPNEKLFFGSGTQLSVL.

The CDR3: CASSRRGTGGSSYEQYF. Written as DNA, the CDR3 is TGTGCCAGCAGCCGACGAGGGACAGGGGGTTCTTCCTACGAGCAGTACTTC. The chain employs TRBV7-2 and TRBJ2-7, with 11 bases that match TRBD1. Trimming took 5 bases from V and 1 from J; bases not matched to a gene: 10. Germline V lookup: CDR1 SGHTA, CDR2 FQGNSA. The CDR3 extends over 17 amino acids.

J is TRBJ2-7 and V is TRBV20-1; a weak D match, TRBD2 (6 bases). CDR1 is DFQATT, CDR2 SNEGSKA, per germline (reference sequence). The CDR3 covers 12 residues. Trimming shortened V by 3 bases and J by 3 bases, and 9 bases separated the two germline ends. The CDR3 here is CSASGGGYEQYF. CDR3 DNA: TGCAGTGCTAGCGGGGGAGGCTACGAGCAGTACTTC.

This clonotype occurred many times. V is TRBV7-8 and J is TRBJ2-1, with 9 bases fitting TRBD2. Trimming took 4 bases from V and 4 from J; bases not matched to a gene: 8. Germline V CDR1 and CDR2: SGHVS, FQNEAQ. This CDR3 contains 16 residues. CDR3 sequence: CASSSIAGAGYNEQFF. CDR3 nucleotides: TGTGCCAGCAGCTCCATAGCGGGAGCGGGGTACAATGAGCAGTTCTTC.

The sample holds many counts of this clonotype. The genes are TRBV7-9 and TRBJ1-1; 9 positions match TRBD1. The CDR3 loop spans 14 amino acids. Germline loops: CDR1 SEHNR, CDR2 FQNEAQ (reference sequence). V lost 3 bases and J lost 3; bases outside the gene matches: 2. The CDR3 loop is CASSLGDRDTEAFF. Here the CDR3 DNA reads TGTGCCAGCAGCTTGGGGGACAGGGACACTGAAGCTTTCTTT.

This clonotype was counted only a few times. The genes are TRBV28 and TRBJ2-4; weak D call: TRBD1 (5 bases). The CDR3 loop spans 13 amino acids. Trimming took 3 bases from V and 6 from J, leaving 9 bases between them. Germline loops: CDR1 MDHEN, CDR2 SYDVKM. The CDR3 sequence is CASSFSDRNIQYF. The CDR3 DNA is TGTGCCAGCAGTTTCTCCGACAGAAACATTCAGTACTTC.

The chain combines TRBV6-2 or TRBV6-3 with TRBJ2-1, with 8 bases that match TRBD2. Germline V gives CDR1 MNHEY, CDR2 SVGEGT. The length of the CDR3 is 15 residues. Unmatched junction bases numbered 14, after V lost 6 bases and J lost 10 bases. Here the CDR3 reads CASSQTGTRQGEQFF. Here the CDR3 DNA reads TGTGCCAGCAGCCAAACCGGGACTAGGCAGGGCGAGCAGTTCTTC.

This chain joins TRBV28 and TRBJ2-7; D unclear. The CDR3 length is 14 residues. V was cut by 1 base and J by 3 bases, with 10 bases left in between. Germline-derived CDR1 and CDR2 are MDHEN and SYDVKM. The CDR3 sequence is CASSLFSFHYEQYF. CDR3 in DNA: TGTGCCAGCAGTTTATTTTCGTTCCACTACGAGCAGTACTTC.

The chain joins TRBV5-1 to TRBJ2-1; D call uncertain. V was trimmed by 1 base and J by 12 bases, leaving 11 bases between them. The length of the CDR3 is 12 residues. Per germline, CDR1 SGHRS and CDR2 YFSETQ. CDR3 region: CASSLTGALQFF. The CDR3, as DNA: TGCGCCAGCAGCTTGACGGGTGCCTTGCAGTTCTTC.

This clonotype was counted only a few times. CDR3 sequence: CASSYRRSYEQYF. CDR3 sequence (DNA): TGTGCCAGCAGTTACCGGAGGTCCTACGAGCAGTACTTC. V is TRBV6-2 or TRBV6-3 and J is TRBJ2-7; perhaps TRBD2 as D (5 bases). The germline gives CDR1 MNHEY, CDR2 SVGEGT. The V and J ends lost 2 bases and 1 base respectively, with 6 bases between them. This CDR3 has 13 residues.

There are many counts of this clonotype. The V gene is TRBV28, the J gene TRBJ1-2, with TRBD1 as a possible D gene (6 bases). The CDR3 covers 13 residues. CDR1 and CDR2 from the germline V gene are MDHEN and SYDVKM. The V and J ends lost 6 bases and 4 bases respectively, with 12 bases between them. The CDR3 protein is CASSPDRGYGYTF. The CDR3 DNA reads TGTGCCAGCAGCCCGGACAGAGGCTATGGCTACACCTTC.

This clonotype was detected ten times or more. The V gene is TRBV20-1, the J gene TRBJ1-5; D may be TRBD1 (5 bases). The length of the CDR3 is 12 residues. Germline V gene data show CDR1 as DFQATT and CDR2 as SNEGSKA (reference sequence). The germline V and J ends were trimmed by 3 bases and 4 bases, with 7 bases remaining between them. DNA of the CDR3: TGCAGTGCTAGCTCAGGGAATCAGCCCCAGCATTTT. Its translation: CSASSGNQPQHF.

This clonotype came up many times. The chain joins TRBV27 to TRBJ1-6; possibly TRBD1 for D (5 bases). V was trimmed by 6 bases and J by 9 bases, leaving 21 bases between them. CDR3 length equals 16 residues. Germline assignment: CDR1 MNHEY and CDR2 SMNVEV (reference sequence). DNA of the CDR3: TGTGCCAGCAGCTCATATAAAGGGGATAGTCTTTCACCCCTCCACTTT. It codes for CASSSYKGDSLSPLHF.

This clonotype was seen a handful of times. The rearrangement links TRBV7-2 to TRBJ1-4; 7 bases agree with TRBD1. Germline V gives CDR1 SGHTA, CDR2 FQGNSA. V lost 5 bases and J lost 5; bases outside the gene matches: 11. CDR3 size: 16 residues. The DNA of the CDR3 is TGTGCCAGCAGCCCAAGGAGGGGGCGCGGGAATGAAAAACTGTTTTTT. This sequence encodes CASSPRRGRGNEKLFF.